This T cell receptor (beta chain) was recorded in a study of blood T cell repertoires in COVID-19. The CDR3 covers 17 residues. Looked up from germline, CDR1 is PRHDT and CDR2 is FYEKMQ (reference sequence). Germline trimming cut 4 bases from V and 4 bases from J; bases unmatched to any gene: 12. Produced via immunoSEQ multiplex PCR; TCRdb's table is partial and in-frame only. Of under 300,000 clones in the sample, just over 90% were seen once. Membership in each cohort depended on participant-reported clinical history. All recovered Cohort 3 donors got two negative PCRs, got clearance, or saw symptom resolution.

The sequence came from a woman aged 18 to 35 who had recovered from COVID-19. The chain combines TRBV13 with TRBJ2-7; 11 bases fit TRBD2. The sequenced material came from PBMCs or T cells enriched from blood (not recorded which). The CDR3 is CASSSQPIAGGIYEQYF. For the CDR3, the DNA is TGTGCCAGCAGCTCCCAGCCCATAGCGGGGGGGATATACGAGCAGTACTTC. The full variable domain, its missing parts supplied by reference TRBV13 and TRBJ2-7, is AAGVIQSPRHLIKEKRETATLKCYPIPRHDTVYWYQQGPGQDPQFLISFYEKMQSDKGSIPDRFSAQQFSDYHSELNMSSLELGDSALYFCASSSQPIAGGIYEQYFGPGTRLTVT.